The 23 T cell receptor beta chains in this list originate from one sample, sequenced in a study of blood T cell repertoires in COVID-19. The data were produced by immunoSEQ multiplex PCR, yet TCRdb's version contains in-frame clones alone and is incomplete. In the table there are approximately 200,000 clones, 70% to 90% of which are singletons. Input material: PBMCs or T cells enriched from blood (not recorded which). The receptors come from a man aged 35 to 55 who had recovered from COVID-19.

The chain carries TRBV5-4 and TRBJ1-2; D might be TRBD1 (6 bases). This CDR3 contains 13 residues. Trimming stripped 4 bases from V and 7 bases from J, with 14 bases between. Germline CDR1 and CDR2: SGHNT and YYREEE (reference sequence). The CDR3 sequence is CASSTHKGGGYTF. CDR3 bases: TGTGCCAGCAGCACCCACAAAGGGGGTGGCTACACCTTC.

Regarding this clone: At the DNA level, this CDR3 is encoded by other sequences in the same sample as well. J is TRBJ2-7 and V is TRBV2; D is unresolved. The V and J ends lost 0 bases and 3 bases respectively, with 6 bases between them. Germline V gene data show CDR1 as SNHLY and CDR2 as FYNNEI. The CDR3 covers 13 residues. CDR3 DNA: TGTGCCAGCAGTGAAGCTAGAAACTACGAGCAGTACTTC. It codes for CASSEARNYEQYF.

V is TRBV2 and J is TRBJ1-4; D call uncertain. V gave up 6 bases and J gave up 5 bases, with 19 bases separating them. The CDR3 contains 16 residues. Germline lookup yields CDR1 SNHLY and CDR2 FYNNEI. The CDR3 region has the DNA TGTGCCAGCAGCCTTTTTGTAAGCAACCGAAATGAAAAACTGTTTTTT. It is translated as CASSLFVSNRNEKLFF.

The V call is TRBV7-3, the J call TRBJ1-2; the D is unclear. The germline gives CDR1 SGHTA, CDR2 FQGTGA. V was cut by 6 bases and J by 9 bases, with 11 bases left in between. The CDR3 sequence is 11 residues long. The CDR3 sequence is CASSYGSSYTF. CDR3 nucleotide sequence: TGTGCCAGCAGTTATGGCAGTAGCTACACCTTC.

The V gene is TRBV19, the J gene TRBJ2-3, with D hard to call. CDR3 length: 15 amino acids. Germline assignment: CDR1 LNHDA and CDR2 SQIVND (reference sequence). With 5 bases removed from V and 1 base from J, the gap between germline ends came to 13 bases. For the CDR3, the DNA is TGTGCCAGTAGTCTGAGCACCTCGGGCACAGATACGCAGTATTTT. Translating gives CASSLSTSGTDTQYF.

Here the CDR3 reads CASSRGQRALPDNEQFF. The CDR3 DNA follows: TGCGCCAGCAGCCGTGGGCAGAGGGCCCTGCCCGACAATGAGCAGTTCTTC. The chain has TRBV5-1 and TRBJ2-1; D possibly corresponds to TRBD2 (5 bases). Trimming shortened V by 4 bases and J by 5 bases, and 22 bases separated the two germline ends. CDR1 is SGHRS, CDR2 YFSETQ, per germline. This CDR3 contains 17 residues.

The gene calls are TRBV28 and TRBJ2-3; the match to TRBD2 covers 14 bases. Losses at the gene ends were 5 bases for V and 7 bases for J; bases not matched to a gene: 8. CDR1 is MDHEN and CDR2 is SYDVKM in the germline V gene. CDR3 size: 16 residues. The CDR3, as DNA: TGTGCCAGCAGTCCGACTAGCGGGGGGGCTGCGTATACGCAGTATTTT. Protein: CASSPTSGGAAYTQYF.

This clone came up a few times. The chain links TRBV5-8 to TRBJ2-7, with TRBD1 matching over 8 bases. The V and J ends lost 4 bases and 3 bases, in that order; junction bases with no gene match: 9. The CDR3 length is 15 residues. Germline V gives CDR1 SGHTS, CDR2 YDEGEE. DNA of the CDR3: TGTGCCAGCAGCCGCTCAGGGGGCGAGAACTACGAGCAGTACTTC. Protein: CASSRSGGENYEQYF.

There are many counts of this clone. The rearrangement uses TRBV4-2 and TRBJ2-3; 8 bases fit TRBD2. The V and J ends lost 1 base and 1 base, in that order; junction bases with no gene match: 13. There are 19 residues in the CDR3. Germline V gene sequence: CDR1 LGHNA, CDR2 YNFKEQ. The CDR3 loop reads CASSQAGTSPSGGTDTQYF. In DNA, the CDR3 is TGTGCCAGCAGCCAAGCAGGGACTAGTCCCTCCGGAGGCACAGATACGCAGTATTTT.

The V and J genes are TRBV5-5 and TRBJ2-7, with a tentative D call TRBD2 (5 bases). The germline V and J ends were trimmed by 1 base and 4 bases, with 12 bases remaining between them. Germline V gives CDR1 SGHKS, CDR2 YYEKEE (reference sequence). The CDR3 consists of 14 residues. The CDR3 reads CASSLSGNSYEQYF. CDR3 nucleotide sequence: TGTGCCAGCAGCTTGAGCGGCAATTCATACGAGCAGTACTTC.

This chain connects TRBV30 to TRBJ1-5; a possible D gene is TRBD1 (6 bases). The CDR3 is made up of 14 amino acids. Germline V lookup: CDR1 GTSNPN, CDR2 SVGIG (reference sequence). V lost 0 bases to trimming and J lost 6 bases, with 12 bases between them. The CDR3 nucleotides read TGTGCCTGGAGTGTAAGGGGGGGCGGTCAGCCCCAGCATTTT. Encoded protein: CAWSVRGGGQPQHF. Complete variable domain (other parts from reference TRBV30 and TRBJ1-5): SQTIHQWPATLVQPVGSPLSLECTVEGTSNPNLYWYRQAAGRGLQLLFYSVGIGQISSEVPQNLSASRPQDRQFILSSKKLLLSDSGFYLCAWSVRGGGQPQHFGDGTRLSIL.

The chain employs TRBV7-3 and TRBJ2-1; 7 bases map to TRBD2. This CDR3 spans 14 amino acids. Germline CDR1 reads SGHTA; CDR2 reads FQGTGA. V was clipped by 3 bases and J by 9 bases; unmatched bases: 8. The CDR3 DNA sequence: TGTGCCAGCAGCTTCGGAGGGGAGGGAGGTGAGCAGTTCTTC. Translated, it gives CASSFGGEGGEQFF. Full variable domain (remainder filled in from reference TRBV7-3 and TRBJ2-1): GAGVSQTPSNKVTEKGKYVELRCDPISGHTALYWYRQSLGQGPEFLIYFQGTGAADDSGLPNDRFFAVRPEGSVSTLKIQRTERGDSAVYLCASSFGGEGGEQFFGPGTRLTVL.

The chain joins TRBV30 to TRBJ2-1; 9 nucleotides agree with TRBD1. V was clipped by 4 bases and J by 3 bases; unmatched bases: 10. This CDR3 has 16 residues. The germline V gene encodes CDR1 GTSNPN and CDR2 SVGIG (reference sequence). The CDR3 nucleotides read TGTGCCTGGATGAAAAAAGGACAGGGGTTCTACAATGAGCAGTTCTTC. Amino acids: CAWMKKGQGFYNEQFF.

The CDR3 spells CASGSDRGRGEKLFF. In nucleotides, the CDR3 is TGTGCTAGTGGTTCGGACAGGGGGCGCGGTGAAAAACTGTTTTTT. This chain connects TRBV12-5 to TRBJ1-4, with 11 bases matching TRBD1. After removal of 4 bases from V and 7 bases from J, the junction contained 5 bases not matched to a gene. This CDR3 has 15 amino acids. Germline assignment: CDR1 LGHNT and CDR2 FRNRAP.

The chain joins TRBV7-2 to TRBJ1-2, with 9 nucleotides matching TRBD1. CDR1 and CDR2 from the germline V gene are SGHTA and FQGNSA. V dropped 3 bases and J dropped 5; count of bases not matched to a gene: 4. The CDR3 has 14 residues. The chain's CDR3 is CASSLDRGVYGYTF. Written as DNA, the CDR3 is TGTGCCAGCAGCTTGGACAGGGGAGTATATGGCTACACCTTC.

The chain combines TRBV25-1 with TRBJ2-1, with TRBD2 matching 8 bases. The CDR3 contains 15 residues. The junction had 12 bases not matched to a gene; V was cut back by 4 bases and J by 10 bases. The germline CDR1 and CDR2 sequences are MGHDK and SYGVNS. CDR3 nucleotides: TGTGCCAGCAGTGGACTCGGGAGGGGGGCCAAGGAGCAGTTCTTC. Its protein is CASSGLGRGAKEQFF.

The chain carries TRBV6-1 and TRBJ1-4; 12 nucleotides agree with TRBD1. CDR3 length: 17 amino acids. CDR1 is MNHNS, CDR2 SASEGT, per germline. V was clipped by 0 bases and J by 7 bases; unmatched bases: 6. The CDR3 protein is CASSEARDRGPGEKLFF. CDR3 coding DNA: TGTGCCAGCAGTGAAGCCCGGGACAGGGGGCCAGGTGAAAAACTGTTTTTT.

The gene calls are TRBV29-1 and TRBJ1-2; 7 bases agree with TRBD1. From germline, CDR1 is SQVTM and CDR2 ANQGSEA. Germline trimming cut 7 bases from V and 4 bases from J; bases unmatched to any gene: 12. The CDR3 has 14 amino acids. In DNA, the CDR3 is TGCAGCGGCGGGACAGTCGGGGCCAGCTATGGCTACACCTTC. It yields the protein CSGGTVGASYGYTF.

This clone has just a few counts. This chain joins TRBV18 and TRBJ2-5; D is possibly TRBD2 (5 bases). The CDR3 loop spans 14 amino acids. V was clipped by 6 bases and J by 2 bases, with 13 bases between them. Germline V gene data show CDR1 as KGHSH and CDR2 as LQKENI. CDR3 in amino acids: CASSPRTLQETQYF. The CDR3 DNA follows: TGTGCCAGCTCCCCAAGGACTTTGCAAGAGACCCAGTACTTC.

The chain's CDR3 is CASSRDGLIGEKLFF. The DNA of the CDR3 is TGTGCCAGTAGTAGAGACGGACTCATAGGTGAAAAACTGTTTTTT. The chain employs TRBV19 and TRBJ1-4; D is undetermined. V lost 4 bases, J lost 7 bases, and 16 bases lay in between. Germline CDR1 and CDR2: LNHDA and SQIVND (reference sequence). The CDR3 extends over 15 amino acids.

This clone was recorded once. The chain joins TRBV27 to TRBJ2-1, with 7 bases identical to TRBD2. The V segment lost 6 bases and the J segment 6 bases; nucleotides outside the gene matches: 8. The germline V gene encodes CDR1 MNHEY and CDR2 SMNVEV (reference sequence). CDR3 length: 14 residues. As DNA, the CDR3 is TGTGCCAGCAGCCTGGGGGGGTCCACCAATGAGCAGTTCTTC. Translated: CASSLGGSTNEQFF.

For the CDR3, the DNA is TGCGCCAGCAGTTTATCGGACAATGAGCAGTTCTTC. Residues: CASSLSDNEQFF. The rearrangement uses TRBV5-1 and TRBJ2-1, with no clear D. Trimming stripped 5 bases from V and 5 bases from J, with 8 bases between. Germline V gene data show CDR1 as SGHRS and CDR2 as YFSETQ. The CDR3 runs to 12 residues.

The chain joins TRBV5-5 to TRBJ2-2; tentative D call: TRBD2 (6 bases). V was clipped by 5 bases and J by 1 base, with 21 bases between them. The CDR3 runs to 18 residues. The germline CDR1 and CDR2 sequences are SGHKS and YYEKEE (reference sequence). CDR3 sequence (DNA): TGTGCCAGCAGTCCGGGACTCATTTCACACTTGAACACCGGGGAGCTGTTTTTT. It encodes CASSPGLISHLNTGELFF.